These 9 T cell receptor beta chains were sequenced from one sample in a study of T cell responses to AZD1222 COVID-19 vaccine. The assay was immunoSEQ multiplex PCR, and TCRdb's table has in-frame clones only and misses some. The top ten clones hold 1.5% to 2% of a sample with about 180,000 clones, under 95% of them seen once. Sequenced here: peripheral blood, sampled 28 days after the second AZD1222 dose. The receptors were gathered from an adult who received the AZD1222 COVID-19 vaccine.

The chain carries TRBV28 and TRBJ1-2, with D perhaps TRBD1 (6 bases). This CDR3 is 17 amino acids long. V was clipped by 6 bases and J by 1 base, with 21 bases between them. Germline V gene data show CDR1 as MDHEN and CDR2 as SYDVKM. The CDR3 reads CASRKGWGHSLNYGYTF. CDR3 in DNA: TGTGCCAGCAGAAAAGGATGGGGACACAGCCTTAACTATGGCTACACCTTC.

CDR3 sequence reads: CATSDRSTGLSTDTQYF. CDR3 sequence (DNA): TGTGCCACCAGTGATCGGTCGACAGGCCTGAGCACAGATACGCAGTATTTT. The chain links TRBV24-1 to TRBJ2-3; D perhaps matches TRBD1 (6 bases). This CDR3 contains 17 residues. Germline loops: CDR1 KGHDR, CDR2 SFDVKD. The V gene lost 3 bases and the J gene lost 0 bases, with 15 bases spanning the gap.

CDR3 sequence (DNA): TGTGCCAGCAGACTGAGCGGGGGGGAATCCAAAAACATTCAGTACTTC. Translated: CASRLSGGESKNIQYF. V and J are TRBV6-6 and TRBJ2-4; 10 nucleotides agree with TRBD2. This CDR3 spans 16 amino acids. V lost 6 bases to trimming and J lost 2 bases; unmatched junction nucleotides: 7. The germline gives CDR1 MNHNY, CDR2 SVGAGI (reference sequence).

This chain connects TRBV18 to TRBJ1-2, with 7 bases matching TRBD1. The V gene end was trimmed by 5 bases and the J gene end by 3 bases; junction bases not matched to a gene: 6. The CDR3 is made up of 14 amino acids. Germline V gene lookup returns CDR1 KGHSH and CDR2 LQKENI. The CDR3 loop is CASSSDREYYGYTF. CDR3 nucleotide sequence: TGTGCCAGCTCAAGCGACAGGGAGTACTATGGCTACACCTTC.

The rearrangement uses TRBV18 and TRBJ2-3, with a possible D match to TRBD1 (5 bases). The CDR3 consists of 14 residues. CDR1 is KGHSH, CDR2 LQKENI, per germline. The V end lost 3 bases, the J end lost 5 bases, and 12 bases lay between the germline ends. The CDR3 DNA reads TGTGCCAGCTCACCCTTCACAGGCGTAGATACGCAGTATTTT. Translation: CASSPFTGVDTQYF.

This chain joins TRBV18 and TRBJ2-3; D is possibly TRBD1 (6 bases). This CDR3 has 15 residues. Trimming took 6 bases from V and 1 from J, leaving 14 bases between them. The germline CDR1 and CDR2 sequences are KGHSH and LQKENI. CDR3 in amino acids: CASSLAGVGTDTQYF. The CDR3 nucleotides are TGTGCCAGCTCGCTGGCAGGGGTCGGCACAGATACGCAGTATTTT.

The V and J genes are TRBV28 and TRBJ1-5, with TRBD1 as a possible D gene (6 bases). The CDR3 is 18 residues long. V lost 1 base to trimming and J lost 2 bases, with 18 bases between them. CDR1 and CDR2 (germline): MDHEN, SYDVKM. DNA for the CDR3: TGTGCCAGCAGTTTATTACAGGGAGGGTTCGGGGGCAATCAGCCCCAGCATTTT. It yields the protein CASSLLQGGFGGNQPQHF.

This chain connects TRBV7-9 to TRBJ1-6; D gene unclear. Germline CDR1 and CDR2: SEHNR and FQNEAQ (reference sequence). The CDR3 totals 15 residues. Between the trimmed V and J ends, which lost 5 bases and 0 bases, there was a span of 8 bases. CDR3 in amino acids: CASSQTFSYNSPLHF. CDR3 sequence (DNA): TGTGCCAGCAGCCAGACATTCTCCTATAATTCACCCCTCCACTTT.

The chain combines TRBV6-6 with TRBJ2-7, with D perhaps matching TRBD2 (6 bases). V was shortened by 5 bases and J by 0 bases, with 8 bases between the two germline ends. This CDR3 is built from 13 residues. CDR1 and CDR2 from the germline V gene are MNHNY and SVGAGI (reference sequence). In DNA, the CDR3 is TGTGCCAGCAGTCTCGGGGGCTCCTACGAGCAGTACTTC. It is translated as CASSLGGSYEQYF.